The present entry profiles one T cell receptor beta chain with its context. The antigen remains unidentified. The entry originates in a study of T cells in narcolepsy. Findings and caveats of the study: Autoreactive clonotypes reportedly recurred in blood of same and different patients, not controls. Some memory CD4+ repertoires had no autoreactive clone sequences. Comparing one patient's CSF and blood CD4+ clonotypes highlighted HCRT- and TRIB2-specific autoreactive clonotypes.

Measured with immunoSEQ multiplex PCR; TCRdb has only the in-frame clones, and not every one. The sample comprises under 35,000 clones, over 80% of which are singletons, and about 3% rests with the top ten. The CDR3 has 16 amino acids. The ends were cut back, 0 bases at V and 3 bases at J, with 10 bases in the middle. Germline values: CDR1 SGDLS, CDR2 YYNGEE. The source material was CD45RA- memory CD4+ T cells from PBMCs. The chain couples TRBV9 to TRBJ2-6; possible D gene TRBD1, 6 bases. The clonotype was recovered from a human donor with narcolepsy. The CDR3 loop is CASSVAGGGGANVLTF. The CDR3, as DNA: TGTGCCAGCAGCGTAGCTGGGGGCGGTGGGGCCAACGTCCTGACTTTC.